This T cell receptor (beta chain) was obtained from a study of cytotoxic CD8 clonotypes in ibrutinib-treated CLL. The CDR3 runs to 15 residues. Looked up from germline, CDR1 is SGHRS and CDR2 is YFSETQ. Trimming at V came to 1 base and at J to 2 bases, leaving 5 bases not matched to a gene. Sequencing was performed with immunoSEQ multiplex PCR; in TCRdb, only in-frame clones are kept and a portion is missing. The data hold roughly 220,000 clones, with 60% to 80% observed a single time. This clone was picked up one time. The chain has TRBV5-1 and TRBJ2-5, with 7 nucleotides matching TRBD1. This sequence was found in a human donor with chronic lymphocytic leukemia. Sequenced here: PBMCs, sampled after 12 months of ibrutinib treatment. CDR3 region: CASSLTTGPQETQYF. The DNA of the CDR3 is TGCGCCAGCAGCTTGACGACAGGGCCTCAAGAGACCCAGTACTTC.